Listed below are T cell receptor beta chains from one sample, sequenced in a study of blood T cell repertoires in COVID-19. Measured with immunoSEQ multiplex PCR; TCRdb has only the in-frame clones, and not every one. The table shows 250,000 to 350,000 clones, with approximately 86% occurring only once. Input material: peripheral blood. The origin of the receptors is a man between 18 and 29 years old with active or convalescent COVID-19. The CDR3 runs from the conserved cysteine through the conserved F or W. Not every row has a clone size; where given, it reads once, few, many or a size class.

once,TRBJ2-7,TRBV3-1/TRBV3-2,CASSQERPYEQYF
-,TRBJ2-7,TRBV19,CASSIAQGPYEQYF
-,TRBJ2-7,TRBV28,CASSYRGDEQYF
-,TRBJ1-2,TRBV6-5,CASSLLGAGGYTF
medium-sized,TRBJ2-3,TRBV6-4,CASSAAGGPDTQYF
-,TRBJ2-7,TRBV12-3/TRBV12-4,CASSLLVLAEQYF
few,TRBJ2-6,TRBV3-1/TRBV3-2,CASSQGWASGANVLTF
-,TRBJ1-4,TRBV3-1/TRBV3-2,CASSQGQGLSEKLFF
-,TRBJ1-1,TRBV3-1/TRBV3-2,CASSPIFDTEAFF
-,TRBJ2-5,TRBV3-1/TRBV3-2,CASSQDPPSGWETQYF
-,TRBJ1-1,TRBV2,CASSFGGTEAFF
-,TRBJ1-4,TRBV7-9,CASTLAASNEKLFF
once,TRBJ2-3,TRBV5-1,CASSLTSFLEVSDTQYF
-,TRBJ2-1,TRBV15,CATSRELANNEQFF
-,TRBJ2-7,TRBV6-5,CASSLLTSASYEQYF
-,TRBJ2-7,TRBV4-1,CASSQGQGFEQYF
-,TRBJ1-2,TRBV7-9,CASTTVDRSYGYTF
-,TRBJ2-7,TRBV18,CASSPRDRGSTYEQYF
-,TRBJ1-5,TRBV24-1,CATSKEGNQPQHF
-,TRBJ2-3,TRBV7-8,CASGTASGGTDTQYF
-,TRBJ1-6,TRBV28,CASSSLTGGGSPLHF
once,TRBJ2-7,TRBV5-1,CASSLAPGGTYEQYF
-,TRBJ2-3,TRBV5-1,CASSLRLAGTDTQYF
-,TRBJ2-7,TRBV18,CASSPSTYEQYF
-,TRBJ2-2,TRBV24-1,CATSDFGAGGRTGELFF
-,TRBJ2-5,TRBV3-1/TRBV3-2,CASSPGPDYTTKETQYF
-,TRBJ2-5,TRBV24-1,CATSDLVRGRGCGETQYF
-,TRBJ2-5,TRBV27,CASSFAAGTRETQYF
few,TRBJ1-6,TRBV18,CASSQGGDSPLHF
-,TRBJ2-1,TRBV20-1,CSASRGGRIDNEQFF
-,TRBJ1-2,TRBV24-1,CATSDSGTGYSGYTF
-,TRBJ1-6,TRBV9,CASSVGQPGSPLHF
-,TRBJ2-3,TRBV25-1,CASSEGWGGGRGTDTQYF
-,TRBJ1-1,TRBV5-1,CASSTGQGAGITEAFF
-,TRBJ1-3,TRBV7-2,CASSLSTPTGGSGNTIYF